What follows are 3 T cell receptor beta chains derived from one specimen sequenced in a study of siplizumab effects on memory and regulatory T cells. The protocol was immunoSEQ multiplex PCR, while the TCRdb copy is restricted to in-frame clones and leaves out a portion. The sample carries under 100,000 clones, 90% to 95% recorded once. The sample comprised non-Treg CD4+ T cells sorted from blood. Receptors originate from a human donor in good health.

V and J are TRBV29-1 and TRBJ2-1, with 8 positions matching TRBD2. Germline V gene lookup returns CDR1 SQVTM and CDR2 ANQGSEA. The CDR3 spans 15 residues. V lost 0 bases to trimming and J lost 9 bases; unmatched junction nucleotides: 10. The CDR3 protein is CSVEEVGRLAGEQFF. The CDR3 DNA is TGCAGCGTTGAAGAAGTGGGTCGGCTAGCGGGTGAGCAGTTCTTC.

V is TRBV7-8 and J is TRBJ2-1; D unresolved. CDR1 and CDR2 from the germline V gene are SGHVS and FQNEAQ. This CDR3 contains 14 residues. Trimming removed 5 bases from V and 8 bases from J, with 16 bases in between. CDR3 amino acids: CASSPRWNNDEQFF. CDR3 coding DNA: TGTGCCAGCAGCCCCCGATGGAACAATGATGAGCAGTTCTTC.

The gene calls are TRBV5-8 and TRBJ1-5; D call uncertain. The CDR3 totals 16 residues. Between the trimmed V and J ends, which lost 3 bases and 1 base, there was a span of 14 bases. Germline CDR1 and CDR2: SGHTS and YDEGEE. The CDR3 loop reads CASSYRDRLSNQPQHF. CDR3 nucleotides: TGTGCCAGCAGCTACAGAGACCGATTGAGCAATCAGCCCCAGCATTTT. Combining the CDR3 with reference TRBV5-8 and TRBJ1-5 gives the whole variable domain EAGVTQSPTHLIKTRGQQATLRCSPISGHTSVYWYQQALGLGLQFLLWYDEGEERNRGNFPPRFSGRQFPNYSSELNVNALELEDSALYLCASSYRDRLSNQPQHFGDGTRLSIL.